This T cell receptor beta chain was retrieved from a study of T-cell memory formation after mild COVID-19. This CDR3 region has 14 residues. Germline V gene data show CDR1 as SGHRS and CDR2 as YFSETQ. Trimming removed 0 bases at V and 2 bases at J, with 9 bases between. TCRdb reanalysed the 5' RACE reads using MiXCR and keeps one entry per CDR3 protein. The sample holds 200,000 to 300,000 distinct CDR3 sequences; roughly 15% are singletons and the top ten take less than 2.5%. This clonotype was counted many times. The sample comprised PBMCs or a T cell subset sorted from them (not recorded which). The source of this sequence is an adult woman who had mild COVID-19 (a few samples of this study predate the infection). Cell type and time point are not known. The chain joins TRBV5-1 to TRBJ2-7, with a tentative D call TRBD2 (6 bases). CDR3 sequence: CASSLATGAYEQYF. DNA for the CDR3: TGCGCCAGCAGCTTGGCCACGGGGGCCTACGAGCAGTACTTC.